The present entry profiles one T cell receptor beta chain with its context. Antigen: not known. This sample is drawn from a study of cytomegalovirus exposure and HLA in healthy donors. Notes on the study in general: The study listed 150 to 200 cytomegalovirus-associated TCR beta chains. Per published reports, the classifier diagnosed cytomegalovirus status with high specificity and sensitivity.

The study ran its PCR with 60 Vbeta and 13 Jbeta primers. TCRdb keeps only in-frame clones here, not all; method: immunoSEQ multiplex PCR. The table includes 140,000 to 150,000 clones, about three quarters detected once. The clonotype was recovered from a male donor in good health and CMV-seronegative. The sample was PBMCs.

CDR3 amino acids: CSVVSGSIYEQYF. CDR3 bases: TGCAGCGTCGTAAGCGGGAGTATCTACGAGCAGTACTTC. The chain recombines TRBV29-1 with TRBJ2-7; 8 nucleotides line up with TRBD2. This CDR3 has 13 residues. Germline V gene data show CDR1 as SQVTM and CDR2 as ANQGSEA. The V gene end was trimmed by 6 bases and the J gene end by 3 bases; junction bases not matched to a gene: 7.